The present T cell receptor (beta chain) was sequenced within a study of CD8 T cells in ankylosing spondylitis. The CDR3 runs to 13 residues. Between the trimmed V and J ends, which lost 7 bases and 4 bases, there was a span of 13 bases. CDR1 is MNHNS, CDR2 SASEGT, per germline. 5'-RACE, quantitative and with molecular barcodes, yielded the TCR beta libraries. TCRdb independently ran MiXCR on the 5' RACE reads; one entry per CDR3 protein. The sample lists about 390,000 distinct CDR3 sequences; about a fifth were seen once. General study findings and limits: About 8 highly homologous variants made up a TCR beta motif, and this motif appeared characteristic of ankylosing spondylitis blood. Disease-linked clones displayed a CD8+ phenotype and appeared relatively rarely in peripheral blood.

This clonotype has a handful of counts. The antigen remains undetermined. The sequenced sample was blood, either unsorted or a sorted T cell fraction (not recorded which). This sequence joins TRBV6-1 and TRBJ2-5; tentative D call: TRBD2 (6 bases). The clonotype comes from a male donor with ankylosing spondylitis. The CDR3 spells CASTPTGVETQYF. CDR3 DNA: TGTGCCAGCACCCCAACGGGGGTAGAGACCCAGTACTTC.